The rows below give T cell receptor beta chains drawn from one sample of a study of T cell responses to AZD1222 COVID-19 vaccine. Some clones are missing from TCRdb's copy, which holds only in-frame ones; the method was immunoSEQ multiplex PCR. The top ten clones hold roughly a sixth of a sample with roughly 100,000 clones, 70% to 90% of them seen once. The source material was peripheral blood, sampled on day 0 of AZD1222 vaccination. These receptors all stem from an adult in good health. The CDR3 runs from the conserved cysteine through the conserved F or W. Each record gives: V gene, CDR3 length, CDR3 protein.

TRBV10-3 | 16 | CAISESKLAGGWEQYF
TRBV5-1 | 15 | CASSSGTGSSYEQYF
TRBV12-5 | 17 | CASGLVGTGKMNTEAFF
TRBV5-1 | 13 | CASSSTTYETQYF
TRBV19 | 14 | CASSIIGPLNGYTF
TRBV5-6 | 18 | CASSLYGQGGRRNTEAFF
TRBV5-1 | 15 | CASSLEGQADSPLHF
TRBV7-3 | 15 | CASSPSGTGSYEQYF
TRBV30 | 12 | CAWRREFYEQYF
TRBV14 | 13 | CASSNRFYNEQFF
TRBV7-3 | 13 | CASSLIFGDEQYF
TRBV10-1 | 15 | CASSGTGTWPDTQYF
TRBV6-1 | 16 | CASSDHSYATNEKLFF
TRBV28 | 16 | CASSSLVGPLNEKLFF
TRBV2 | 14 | CASSDLGAGETQYF
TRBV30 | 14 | CAWSVLGGLVGYTF
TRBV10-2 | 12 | CAATGMNTEAFF
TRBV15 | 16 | CATSSTKTETNEKLFF
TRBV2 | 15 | CASSGTGGSTDTQYF
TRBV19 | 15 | CASSTNRGQGEKLFF
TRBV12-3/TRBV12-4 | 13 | CASSLGRNEKLFF
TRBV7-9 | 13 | CASSDRSQETQYF
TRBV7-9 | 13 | CASSLVDSTEAFF
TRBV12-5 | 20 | CASGSIRDRISLNSNQPQHF
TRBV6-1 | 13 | CASSDGWADTQYF
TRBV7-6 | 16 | CASSTQGPDGSYEQYF